These 27 T cell receptor beta chains share one sample of origin, sequenced in a study of T cells in Graves' hyperthyroidism and ophthalmopathy. Amplification targeted TCR beta CDR3 regions from RNA transcripts. First-round RT-PCR with HTBI primers amplified the TCR CDR3 region. In TCRdb, the multiplex PCR reads were re-called with MiXCR into one record per CDR3 protein. This table holds hundreds of thousands of distinct CDR3 sequences, about 15% found once. The sequencing sample was made of blood. The receptors originated from a woman aged 18-29 years with Graves' hyperthyroidism.

This clonotype was picked up many times. The rearrangement links TRBV5-1 to TRBJ2-1, with TRBD2 matching 7 bases. The germline V gene has CDR1 SGHRS and CDR2 YFSETQ. Trimming removed 4 bases from V and 4 bases from J; junction bases left unmatched: 8. This CDR3 has 15 residues. Here the CDR3 reads CASSEREVRYNEQFF. Written as DNA, the CDR3 is TGCGCCAGCAGCGAACGGGAGGTCCGGTACAATGAGCAGTTCTTC.

This clonotype occurred many times. This chain connects TRBV7-4 to TRBJ2-1; TRBD2 aligns across 9 bases. Trimming took 2 bases from V and 3 from J; bases not matched to a gene: 2. From germline, CDR1 is SGHVT and CDR2 SQSDAQ. CDR3 length: 15 residues. The CDR3 nucleotides read TGTGCCAGCAGCTTACGGACTAGCGACTACAATGAGCAGTTCTTC. This sequence encodes CASSLRTSDYNEQFF.

This clonotype was seen ten or more times. The CDR3 nucleotides are TGTGCCAGCAGCCCTGGGGGACTAGCACGGAGGGAGACCCAGTACTTC. This gives the protein CASSPGGLARRETQYF. The chain joins TRBV5-5 to TRBJ2-5, with 9 bases fitting TRBD2. V dropped 4 bases and J dropped 5; count of bases not matched to a gene: 12. Germline V gives CDR1 SGHKS, CDR2 YYEKEE (reference sequence). CDR3 length: 16 amino acids. Full variable domain (remainder filled in from reference TRBV5-5 and TRBJ2-5): DAGVTQSPTHLIKTRGQQVTLRCSPISGHKSVSWYQQVLGQGPQFIFQYYEKEERGRGNFPDRFSARQFPNYSSELNVNALLLGDSALYLCASSPGGLARRETQYFGPGTRLLVL.

This clonotype was detected ten times or more. This rearrangement joins TRBV27 to TRBJ1-5, with D possibly TRBD1 on 5 matching bases. With 0 bases removed from V and 5 bases from J, the gap between germline ends came to 11 bases. This CDR3 has 15 amino acids. CDR1 MNHEY and CDR2 SMNVEV come from the germline V gene (reference sequence). CDR3 residues: CASSLSAGLHQPQHF. CDR3 nucleotides: TGTGCCAGCAGTTTATCGGCAGGGCTACATCAGCCCCAGCATTTT.

The V gene is TRBV29-1, the J gene TRBJ2-6, with 10 bases matching TRBD1. Per the germline V gene, CDR1 is SQVTM and CDR2 is ANQGSEA. The CDR3 loop spans 16 amino acids. V was pared by 7 bases and J by 0 bases, with 6 bases of the junction left unmatched. The CDR3 region is CSASDRGTSGANVLTF. The CDR3 DNA is TGCAGCGCTTCGGACAGGGGGACCTCTGGGGCCAACGTCCTGACTTTC. Drawing the rest from reference TRBV29-1 and TRBJ2-6, the complete variable domain is SAVISQKPSRDICQRGTSLTIQCQVDSQVTMMFWYRQQPGQSLTLIATANQGSEATYESGFVIDKFPISRPNLTFSTLTVSNMSPEDSSIYLCSASDRGTSGANVLTFGAGSRLTVL.

The V call is TRBV19, the J call TRBJ2-7, with TRBD1 matching 12 bases. With V trimmed by 4 bases and J by 3 bases, 10 bases remained unmatched. Germline-derived CDR1 and CDR2 are LNHDA and SQIVND (reference sequence). The CDR3 consists of 17 residues. The CDR3 nucleotides read TGTGCCAGTAGTACATACCCCGGGACAGGGGGCGGCTACGAGCAGTACTTC. It encodes CASSTYPGTGGGYEQYF.

The rearrangement joins TRBV6-1 to TRBJ1-4, with 9 bases fitting TRBD1. The CDR3 spans 15 residues. Germline V gene sequence: CDR1 MNHNS, CDR2 SASEGT. The V and J ends lost 1 base and 7 bases, in that order; junction bases with no gene match: 4. CDR3 loop: CASSEGDRVREKLFF. The CDR3 DNA is TGTGCCAGCAGTGAAGGGGACAGGGTTCGTGAAAAACTGTTTTTT.

This clonotype was counted only a few times. The chain uses TRBV6-1 and TRBJ1-2; the D gene is possibly TRBD1 (5 bases). Trimming removed 0 bases at V and 8 bases at J, with 16 bases between. The CDR3 loop spans 15 amino acids. Germline V gene lookup returns CDR1 MNHNS and CDR2 SASEGT. The DNA for the CDR3 is TGTGCCAGCAGTGAAGCCTCGGGACTGGGTGCGGGCTACACCTTC. Translated: CASSEASGLGAGYTF.

This clonotype came up many times. The CDR3 is CASSVAMGAIYEQYF. For the CDR3, the DNA is TGTGCCAGCAGCGTAGCGATGGGGGCGATCTACGAGCAGTACTTC. V usage is TRBV9 and J usage is TRBJ2-7; a weak D match, TRBD1 (6 bases). The CDR3 is 15 residues long. Germline V lookup: CDR1 SGDLS, CDR2 YYNGEE. Trimming took 0 bases from V and 3 from J, leaving 13 bases between them.

The chain is built from TRBV7-9 and TRBJ2-3; TRBD2 might be the D (6 bases). Between the trimmed V and J ends, which lost 3 bases and 3 bases, there was a span of 13 bases. CDR1 is SEHNR, CDR2 FQNEAQ, per germline (reference sequence). The CDR3 has 15 amino acids. The CDR3 loop is CASSFYGSGTDTQYF. The CDR3 DNA reads as TGTGCCAGCAGCTTTTACGGGAGTGGAACAGATACGCAGTATTTT.

Ten or more counts support this clonotype. CDR3 sequence reads: CASNGGLSYNEQFF. For the CDR3, the DNA is TGTGCCAGCAACGGGGGCCTATCCTACAATGAGCAGTTCTTC. The chain has TRBV2 and TRBJ2-1; the D call may be TRBD1 or TRBD2 (6 bases each). Germline V lookup: CDR1 SNHLY, CDR2 FYNNEI. V lost 7 bases, J lost 1 base, and 11 bases lay in between. The CDR3 has 14 residues.

A few counts support this clonotype. The chain employs TRBV19 and TRBJ2-5, with 12 bases matching TRBD1. The V and J ends lost 0 bases and 5 bases, in that order; junction bases with no gene match: 7. CDR1 LNHDA and CDR2 SQIVND come from the germline V gene (reference sequence). The length of the CDR3 is 17 residues. In DNA form, the CDR3 reads TGTGCCAGTAGTATAGACGGGACAGGGGGCCGCTTGGAGACCCAGTACTTC. It is translated as CASSIDGTGGRLETQYF.

This clonotype rates as medium-sized. The chain joins TRBV2 to TRBJ1-2; maybe TRBD1 (5 bases). Per germline, CDR1 SNHLY and CDR2 FYNNEI. Trimming took off 4 bases at V and 6 bases at J, with 12 bases between the two ends. The CDR3 spans 13 residues. The CDR3 sequence is CASSGDQGDGYTF. CDR3 nucleotides: TGTGCCAGCAGTGGGGATCAGGGCGATGGCTACACCTTC.

This sequence joins TRBV29-1 and TRBJ1-1, with D unresolved. The CDR3 consists of 11 residues. The V end lost 0 bases, the J end lost 11 bases, and 10 bases lay between the germline ends. Per the germline V gene, CDR1 is SQVTM and CDR2 is ANQGSEA. The CDR3 DNA reads TGCAGCGTTGAAGAGCAAGGGAATGCTTTCTTT. Protein sequence: CSVEEQGNAFF.

This clonotype was seen repeatedly, ten times or more. This sequence joins TRBV12-3 or TRBV12-4 and TRBJ1-1; D is ambiguous. The CDR3 spans 15 residues. Trimming removed 9 bases from V and 1 base from J, with 18 bases in between. The CDR3 loop is CASRGRVGENTEAFF. The CDR3 nucleotides are TGTGCCAGTCGAGGGCGCGTTGGAGAGAACACTGAAGCTTTCTTT.

With respect to this clonotype: This may arise from a read error, as a much more abundant clone is one base away. Likely a read error: the CDR3 ends without its conserved phenylalanine or tryptophan. The chain employs TRBV3-1 and TRBJ2-1; TRBD2 might be the D (5 bases). This CDR3 spans 15 amino acids. Germline V CDR1 and CDR2: LGHDT, YNNKEL (reference sequence). V lost 1 base to trimming and J lost 5 bases, with 12 bases between them. The CDR3 bases are TGTGCCAGCAGCCAAGGCCCACTAGATCACAATGAGCAGTTCGTC. As protein: CASSQGPLDHNEQFV.

This clonotype turned up a few times. This rearrangement joins TRBV7-9 to TRBJ2-5; D is undetermined. From germline, CDR1 is SEHNR and CDR2 FQNEAQ (reference sequence). CDR3 length equals 15 residues. The V and J ends lost 4 bases and 3 bases respectively, with 15 bases between them. The CDR3 nucleotides read TGTGCCAGCAGCTCCTTTCCTAGGGATAAAGAGACCCAGTACTTC. It codes for CASSSFPRDKETQYF. The variable domain in full, completed from reference TRBV7-9 and TRBJ2-5, reads DTGVSQNPRHKITKRGQNVTFRCDPISEHNRLYWYRQTLGQGPEFLTYFQNEAQLEKSRLLSDRFSAERPKGSFSTLEIQRTEQGDSAMYLCASSSFPRDKETQYFGPGTRLLVL.

Many counts were recorded for this clonotype. The chain joins TRBV2 to TRBJ1-1; tentative D call: TRBD1 (5 bases). Germline CDR1 is SNHLY and CDR2 is FYNNEI. The ends were cut back, 6 bases at V and 0 bases at J, with 11 bases in the middle. There are 14 residues in the CDR3. The CDR3 region is CASRRGSLNTEAFF. Written as DNA, the CDR3 is TGTGCCAGCAGACGGGGCAGCCTGAACACTGAAGCTTTCTTT.

The chain uses TRBV28 and TRBJ2-3, with D perhaps given as TRBD1 or TRBD2 (5 bases each). The germline V gene encodes CDR1 MDHEN and CDR2 SYDVKM. The CDR3 is made up of 15 amino acids. V lost 2 bases and J 4 bases, leaving 13 bases between the germline ends. The chain's CDR3 is CASSLQGSSADTQYF. DNA of the CDR3: TGTGCCAGCAGTTTACAGGGAAGTAGCGCAGATACGCAGTATTTT.

At least ten counts were recorded for this clonotype. CDR3 in amino acids: CAWNGGATDEQFF. DNA of the CDR3: TGTGCCTGGAACGGGGGGGCGACCGATGAGCAGTTCTTC. The V and J genes are TRBV30 and TRBJ2-1; 8 bases line up with TRBD2. The CDR3 runs 13 residues. CDR1 is GTSNPN and CDR2 is SVGIG in the germline V gene (reference sequence). The V segment lost 4 bases and the J segment 8 bases; nucleotides outside the gene matches: 7.

This clonotype has a handful of counts. CDR3 sequence: CASSGDGTYGYTF. In DNA form, the CDR3 reads TGTGCCAGTAGTGGGGACGGAACCTATGGCTACACCTTC. V gene TRBV19 combines with J gene TRBJ1-2, with D possibly TRBD1 on 5 matching bases. The CDR3 covers 13 residues. Trimming pared 5 bases from V and 4 bases from J, leaving 11 bases between. The germline gives CDR1 LNHDA, CDR2 SQIVND (reference sequence).

The chain couples TRBV28 to TRBJ1-2; D is undetermined. CDR1 and CDR2 from the germline V gene are MDHEN and SYDVKM. V lost 6 bases and J 3 bases, leaving 26 bases between the germline ends. The CDR3 sequence is 18 residues long. CDR3 residues: CASRTLGGHGVGYYGYTF. CDR3 DNA sequence: TGTGCCAGCAGGACCCTTGGCGGGCATGGAGTGGGATACTATGGCTACACCTTC.

This clonotype was seen repeatedly, ten times or more. This sequence joins TRBV12-3 or TRBV12-4 and TRBJ2-7; D unclear. The V end lost 2 bases, the J end lost 0 bases, and 8 bases lay between the germline ends. This CDR3 comprises 14 residues. CDR3 DNA: TGTGCCAGCAGTTTACCAGGAACCTCCTACGAGCAGTACTTC. Its protein product is CASSLPGTSYEQYF.

This clonotype was observed at least ten times. The chain couples TRBV7-2 to TRBJ2-7, with D unresolved. Between the trimmed V and J ends, which lost 0 bases and 3 bases, there was a span of 15 bases. The germline gives CDR1 SGHTA, CDR2 FQGNSA. The CDR3 totals 16 residues. The CDR3 nucleotides read TGTGCCAGCAGCTTAGCGGCCAGTAGTTTCAGCTACGAGCAGTACTTC. Amino acid sequence: CASSLAASSFSYEQYF.

This clonotype has more than one count but fewer than ten. This chain links TRBV7-8 with TRBJ2-7; D may be TRBD2 (5 bases). This CDR3 contains 16 residues. The V end lost 0 bases, the J end lost 0 bases, and 12 bases lay between the germline ends. Germline CDR1 reads SGHVS; CDR2 reads FQNEAQ. CDR3 sequence reads: CASSLAPAESSYEQYF. Written as DNA, the CDR3 is TGTGCCAGCAGCTTAGCCCCAGCGGAGAGCTCCTACGAGCAGTACTTC.

On this clonotype itself: A much larger clone differs by one base, so this may be a read error. This rearrangement joins TRBV10-3 to TRBJ2-1; 8 bases match TRBD2. The CDR3 length is 15 residues. V was pared by 2 bases and J by 4 bases, with 4 bases of the junction left unmatched. Germline loops: CDR1 ENHRY, CDR2 SYGVKD. The CDR3 protein is CAISEREGEYNEQFF. Here the CDR3 DNA reads TGTGCCATCAGTGAGCGGGAGGGAGAATACAATGAGCAGTTCTTC.

A few counts support this clonotype. This sequence joins TRBV7-2 and TRBJ2-7; D is possibly TRBD2 (6 bases). Per the germline V gene, CDR1 is SGHTA and CDR2 is FQGNSA. This CDR3 comprises 13 residues. V was shortened by 5 bases and J by 5 bases, with 13 bases between the two germline ends. DNA for the CDR3: TGTGCCAGCAGCCACGGGACTCTTAACGAGCAGTACTTC. Translating it yields CASSHGTLNEQYF.